The rows below give T cell receptor beta chains drawn from one sample of a study of cytomegalovirus exposure and HLA in healthy donors. The assay was immunoSEQ multiplex PCR, and TCRdb's table has in-frame clones only and misses some. Its table records 85,000 or so clones. Sequencing was performed on PBMCs. These receptors were collected from a woman younger than 45 in good health and CMV-seronegative. CDR3s include the opening cysteine and the closing phenylalanine or tryptophan. The order of the fields is J gene, D gene, V gene, CDR3 DNA, CDR3 protein. D genes are given only for firm matches.

J: TRBJ2-7; D: TRBD2; V: TRBV14; DNA: TGTGCCAGCAGCCAAGAGAGGGCTAGCGGGAGGAACTACGAGCAGTACTTC; CDR3: CASSQERASGRNYEQYF
J: TRBJ2-1; D: -; V: TRBV25-1; DNA: TGTGCCAGCAGGGCAGTCAATGAGCAGTTCTTC; CDR3: CASRAVNEQFF
J: TRBJ2-5; D: TRBD2; V: TRBV4-1; DNA: TGCGCCAGCAGCCAAGTCCCCGGGGGGGAACAAGAGACCCAGTACTTC; CDR3: CASSQVPGGEQETQYF
J: TRBJ2-7; D: -; V: TRBV15; DNA: TGTGCCACCAGCAGAGGATCGGGGAGCTCCTACGAGCAGTACTTC; CDR3: CATSRGSGSSYEQYF
J: TRBJ2-7; D: TRBD2; V: TRBV5-1; DNA: TGCGCCAGCAGCTGGATAGCGGGTCAACGGGGCGAGCAGTACTTC; CDR3: CASSWIAGQRGEQYF
J: TRBJ1-2; D: -; V: TRBV7-9; DNA: TGTGCCAGCACCTCCACGGGGGGCGGAGATGGCTACACCTTC; CDR3: CASTSTGGGDGYTF
J: TRBJ2-7; D: -; V: TRBV7-9; DNA: TGTGCCAGCAGCGAGGGAACCTACGAGCAGTACTTC; CDR3: CASSEGTYEQYF
J: TRBJ2-7; D: -; V: TRBV28; DNA: TGTGCCAGCAGTTTGGAACAGGCCTCAGCCTACGAGCAGTACTTC; CDR3: CASSLEQASAYEQYF
J: TRBJ2-3; D: TRBD2; V: TRBV18; DNA: TGTGCCAGCTCAATAGACGGGAGGGCCGTTGGGACAGATACGCAGTATTTT; CDR3: CASSIDGRAVGTDTQYF
J: TRBJ2-2; D: TRBD2; V: TRBV2; DNA: TGTGCCAGCAGTGAACGGGCTAGCGGGTCCACCGGGGAGCTGTTTTTT; CDR3: CASSERASGSTGELFF
J: TRBJ2-7; D: -; V: TRBV30; DNA: TGTGCCTGGAGGCGGGAAAGCAGCTCCTACGAGCAGTACTTC; CDR3: CAWRRESSSYEQYF
J: TRBJ1-6; D: -; V: TRBV7-9; DNA: TGTGCCAGCAGCTTAGGGGACGGGAGCTCCTATAATTCACCCCTCCACTTT; CDR3: CASSLGDGSSYNSPLHF
J: TRBJ1-5; D: -; V: TRBV19; DNA: TGTGCCAGGGACATGAATCAGCCCCAGCATTTT; CDR3: CARDMNQPQHF
J: TRBJ1-1; D: -; V: TRBV18; DNA: TGTGCCAGCTCACCTCCTTTGAGGAACACTGAAGCTTTCTTT; CDR3: CASSPPLRNTEAFF
J: TRBJ1-5; D: -; V: TRBV6-1; DNA: TGTGCCAGCGGGGCCACATCAGGCAGCAATCAGCCCCAGCATTTT; CDR3: CASGATSGSNQPQHF
J: TRBJ2-7; D: -; V: TRBV29-1; DNA: TGCAGCGTTGTGAGACGAAGCGATTCCCACGAGCAGTACTTC; CDR3: CSVVRRSDSHEQYF
J: TRBJ1-6; D: TRBD1; V: TRBV19; DNA: TGTGCCAGTAGTATTGGGGGGACAGGCGGATCACCCCTCCACTTT; CDR3: CASSIGGTGGSPLHF
J: TRBJ1-2; D: TRBD1; V: TRBV29-1; DNA: TGCAGCATCTGGGACAGTAGGGACTATGGCTACACCTTC; CDR3: CSIWDSRDYGYTF
J: TRBJ2-1; D: -; V: TRBV6-9; DNA: TGTGCCAGCAGTTATTCTCTTTCGGGACTCAATGAGCAGTTCTTC; CDR3: CASSYSLSGLNEQFF
J: TRBJ1-1; D: TRBD1; V: TRBV30; DNA: TGTGCCACAGAACAGGGGGAGAACACTGAAGCTTTCTTT; CDR3: CATEQGENTEAFF
J: TRBJ2-1; D: TRBD2; V: TRBV11-3; DNA: TGTGCCAGATCACCGGGACTAGCGGGAGAAGGTTGGAAAAATGAGCAGTTCTTC; CDR3: CARSPGLAGEGWKNEQFF
J: TRBJ1-2; D: -; V: TRBV5-1; DNA: TGCGCCAGCAGCTTCCGGGGGAGTAACTATGGCTACACCTTC; CDR3: CASSFRGSNYGYTF
J: TRBJ2-3; D: TRBD1; V: TRBV4-1; DNA: TGCGCCAGCAGCCTCCGACAGGGCCCAGATACGCAGTATTTT; CDR3: CASSLRQGPDTQYF
J: TRBJ2-7; D: TRBD2; V: TRBV25-1; DNA: TGTGCCAGCAGTTCTTTGAAGATTAGCGGGAGCCACGAGCAGTACTTC; CDR3: CASSSLKISGSHEQYF
J: TRBJ2-5; D: -; V: TRBV18; DNA: TGTGCCAGCTCACCACAAAAAGGGAGAGAGACCCAGTACTTC; CDR3: CASSPQKGRETQYF
J: TRBJ2-2; D: -; V: TRBV5-8; DNA: TGTGCCAGCAGCTTGGCCGACGGGGAGTTCGGCACCGGGGAGCTGTTTTTT; CDR3: CASSLADGEFGTGELFF
J: TRBJ1-2; D: -; V: TRBV19; DNA: TGTGCCAGTAGCGGACAGAGCTATGGCTACACCTTC; CDR3: CASSGQSYGYTF
J: TRBJ1-2; D: TRBD1; V: TRBV5-4; DNA: TGTGCCAGCAGCTTCCCAGGACAGGGGGCATATGGCTACACCTTC; CDR3: CASSFPGQGAYGYTF
J: TRBJ1-2; D: TRBD1; V: TRBV5-1; DNA: TGCGCCAGCAGCTCTAGGGGGCGCGAAGGCTACACCTTC; CDR3: CASSSRGREGYTF
J: TRBJ1-2; D: -; V: TRBV5-1; DNA: TGCGCCAGCAGCTTGGAGGGCATTACGGGGGGCTACACCTTC; CDR3: CASSLEGITGGYTF
J: TRBJ2-6; D: -; V: TRBV6-1; DNA: TGTGCCAGCGGCAGGGATAGATCTGGGGCCAACGTCCTGACTTTC; CDR3: CASGRDRSGANVLTF
J: TRBJ1-6; D: TRBD1; V: TRBV5-1; DNA: TGCGCCAGCAGCGCGGAAGGGACAGTTAATTCACCCCTCCACTTT; CDR3: CASSAEGTVNSPLHF
J: TRBJ1-2; D: -; V: TRBV19; DNA: TGTGCCAGTAGTCCAAAAGGACACAACGGCCAGGGCTACACCTTC; CDR3: CASSPKGHNGQGYTF
J: TRBJ1-1; D: TRBD1; V: TRBV4-2; DNA: TGTGCCAGCAGCCGAGAGACAGGGAGCCCCACTGAAGCTTTCTTT; CDR3: CASSRETGSPTEAFF
J: TRBJ1-2; D: -; V: TRBV5-1; DNA: TGCGCCAGCAGCCCACAGGGCGGCTATGGCTACACCTTC; CDR3: CASSPQGGYGYTF
J: TRBJ2-1; D: TRBD1; V: TRBV4-2; DNA: TGTGCCAGCAGCCAACCCAGACAGGGGCTCAATGAGCAGTTCTTC; CDR3: CASSQPRQGLNEQFF
J: TRBJ1-4; D: -; V: TRBV4-1; DNA: TGCGCCAGCAGCCAAGACAGGCAGGGGAGTGAAAAACTGTTTTTT; CDR3: CASSQDRQGSEKLFF
J: TRBJ2-7; D: -; V: TRBV5-1; DNA: TGCGCCAGCAGCTTGGTGGCTAGCGGAGGGGGGGAGCAGTACTTC; CDR3: CASSLVASGGGEQYF
J: TRBJ1-6; D: -; V: TRBV7-2; DNA: TGTGCCAGCAGCTCCGAAGTCAGGTTTAATAATTCACCCCTCCACTTT; CDR3: CASSSEVRFNNSPLHF
J: TRBJ1-1; D: -; V: TRBV6-6; DNA: TGTGCCAGCAGTTACGACCCCGGACAGACCACTGAAGCTTTCTTT; CDR3: CASSYDPGQTTEAFF
J: TRBJ2-3; D: -; V: TRBV7-2; DNA: TGTGCCAGCAGCTCGGTGGATACGCAGTATTTT; CDR3: CASSSVDTQYF